This T cell receptor beta chain comes out of a study of blood T cell repertoires in COVID-19. Study summary: The analysed material was cDNA or gDNA that came from T cells, B-cell-depleted T cells, or PBMCs.

Germline assignment: CDR1 SNHLY and CDR2 FYNNEI. The ends were cut back, 5 bases at V and 2 bases at J, with 10 bases in the middle. CDR3 length equals 13 residues. The Seattle site enrolled patients during active infection and followed them longitudinally. Some clones are missing from TCRdb's copy, which holds only in-frame ones; the method was immunoSEQ multiplex PCR. The sample has about 530,000 clones, roughly nine tenths seen once. The sample taken for sequencing was peripheral blood. The chain joins TRBV2 to TRBJ2-7, with D unresolved. The source of this sequence is a woman aged 45-60 years with COVID-19, enrolled during active disease. The CDR3 coding sequence is TGTGCCAGCAGTCAAGAACAGCCCTACGAGCAGTACTTC. Translated, it gives CASSQEQPYEQYF.